A single sample is the source of the 32 T cell receptor beta chains below, sequenced in a study of neurological immune-mediated disorders. Time point of the sample: longitudinal time-point 3. One entry per CDR3 protein results from TCRdb running MiXCR on the 5' RACE reads. The repertoire holds tens of thousands of distinct CDR3 sequences, with roughly 8.4% as singletons. The material sequenced was PBMCs. These receptors were obtained from a woman aged 40 to 50 in good health.

In this sample, this clonotype turned up many times. The chain couples TRBV15 to TRBJ1-1; unclear D gene. The CDR3 runs to 13 residues. In germline, CDR1 is LNHNV, CDR2 YYDKDF (reference sequence). Trimming pared 0 bases from V and 1 base from J, leaving 3 bases between. CDR3 loop: CATSRDRNTEAFF. The CDR3 coding sequence is TGTGCCACCAGCAGAGACAGGAACACTGAAGCTTTCTTT.

At least ten counts were recorded for this clonotype. V gene TRBV9 combines with J gene TRBJ2-5; TRBD2 might be the D (6 bases). The CDR3 runs to 14 residues. Per germline, CDR1 SGDLS and CDR2 YYNGEE. The V and J ends lost 6 bases and 3 bases respectively, with 15 bases between them. CDR3 amino acids: CASNGGAWEETQYF. For the CDR3, the DNA is TGTGCCAGCAACGGGGGAGCATGGGAAGAGACCCAGTACTTC.

This clonotype has a count of ten or more. The V gene is TRBV12-3 or TRBV12-4, the J gene TRBJ2-2; 9 bases agree with TRBD1. This CDR3 is 17 amino acids long. The J segment lost 1 base and the V segment lost 1 base, leaving 4 bases of the junction unmatched. The DNA of the CDR3 is TGTGCCAGCAGTTTAGTTGTGACAGGGGGGAACACCGGGGAGCTGTTTTTT. This codes for CASSLVVTGGNTGELFF.

This clonotype came up many times. The chain combines TRBV10-1 with TRBJ2-5; D ambiguous. The CDR3 extends over 13 amino acids. With 6 bases removed from V and 7 bases from J, the gap between germline ends came to 15 bases. Germline assignment: CDR1 WNHNN and CDR2 SYGVQD (reference sequence). The CDR3 coding sequence is TGCGCCAGCAGCGGGTTCCGAGGCGGGACCCAGTACTTC. It yields the protein CASSGFRGGTQYF.

This clonotype was observed many times. The chain couples TRBV2 to TRBJ2-5, with a weak D call TRBD2 (5 bases). V shed 3 bases and J shed 5 bases, with 16 bases lying between them. Germline V gives CDR1 SNHLY, CDR2 FYNNEI. This CDR3 has 15 amino acids. The CDR3 DNA sequence: TGTGCCAGCAGTGATATTAAGGGTAGAGGGGAGACCCAGTACTTC. Translation gives CASSDIKGRGETQYF.

This clonotype was picked up many times. This chain joins TRBV5-1 and TRBJ1-2, with 9 bases lining up with TRBD1. Trimming cost V 1 base and J 10 bases; bases outside gene matches: 5. This CDR3 spans 13 amino acids. CDR1 is SGHRS, CDR2 YFSETQ, per germline. CDR3 DNA: TGCGCCAGCAGCTTGATGGACAGGGGCCCCTACACCTTC. It specifies CASSLMDRGPYTF.

This clonotype has ten or more counts. V is TRBV20-1 and J is TRBJ2-1; TRBD2 matches 12 bases. With V trimmed by 4 bases and J by 8 bases, 6 bases remained unmatched. There are 14 residues in the CDR3. Germline V CDR1 and CDR2: DFQATT, SNEGSKA (reference sequence). Here the CDR3 DNA reads TGCAGTGCTACTAGCGGGAGGGCCGGAGATGAGCAGTTCTTC. Translation: CSATSGRAGDEQFF.

This clonotype came up many times. The chain has TRBV4-2 and TRBJ2-5; 7 bases fit TRBD1. This CDR3 is 14 amino acids long. Germline V gene sequence: CDR1 LGHNA, CDR2 YNFKEQ. Germline trimming cut 0 bases from V and 4 bases from J; bases unmatched to any gene: 2. The CDR3 region has the DNA TGTGCCAGCAGCCAAGATGACAGGGTAGAGACCCAGTACTTC. Its protein is CASSQDDRVETQYF.

Turning to this clonotype: A read error is possible here, since a much larger clone lies one base away. V usage is TRBV12-3 or TRBV12-4 and J usage is TRBJ2-2; 8 bases line up with TRBD2. The CDR3 totals 15 residues. The CDR3: CASTTGRGGTGDLFF. DNA of the CDR3: TGTGCCAGCACCACCGGACGGGGGGGCACCGGGGACCTGTTTTTT.

This clonotype was seen at least ten times. The rearrangement uses TRBV24-1 and TRBJ1-1, with D uncertain. Germline lookup yields CDR1 KGHDR and CDR2 SFDVKD. V lost 7 bases to trimming and J lost 1 base, with 12 bases between them. The CDR3 extends over 14 amino acids. The CDR3 protein is CATSRTGPNTEAFF. DNA of the CDR3: TGTGCCACCAGCAGAACCGGGCCGAACACTGAAGCTTTCTTT.

The genes are TRBV2 and TRBJ2-3, with D possibly matching TRBD1 (7 bases). This CDR3 contains 20 residues. Germline V gene sequence: CDR1 SNHLY, CDR2 FYNNEI. Trimming left V 3 bases short and J 6 bases short, with 31 bases between. The CDR3 nucleotides are TGTGCCAGCAGTGATAAAGTACCCCAGGGGGGCCTAGGGGTTAAGGATACGCAGTATTTT. It yields the protein CASSDKVPQGGLGVKDTQYF.

This clonotype was found many times. The chain joins TRBV10-3 to TRBJ2-1; no definite D call. V lost 2 bases and J lost 9, with 5 bases in between. The CDR3 loop spans 11 amino acids. In germline, CDR1 is ENHRY, CDR2 SYGVKD. Here the CDR3 reads CAISEESEQFF. In DNA form, the CDR3 reads TGTGCCATCAGTGAGGAGTCTGAGCAGTTCTTC.

Within the sample, this clonotype is medium-sized (0.01 to 0.1%). The chain couples TRBV29-1 to TRBJ1-2; 8 bases map to TRBD1. The J segment lost 10 bases and the V segment lost 6 bases, leaving 7 bases of the junction unmatched. The CDR3 totals 11 residues. CDR1 and CDR2 (germline): SQVTM, ANQGSEA. CDR3 region: CSVANQGAYTF. The CDR3 coding sequence is TGCAGCGTGGCCAATCAGGGGGCCTACACCTTC.

This clonotype was seen repeatedly, ten times or more. The chain uses TRBV20-1 and TRBJ1-1; D gene uncertain. V was clipped by 6 bases and J by 1 base, with 12 bases between them. Germline CDR1 and CDR2: DFQATT and SNEGSKA (reference sequence). This CDR3 spans 13 amino acids. The DNA of the CDR3 is TGCAGTGCCCGCGGCGGGTGGAACACTGAAGCTTTCTTT. The encoded protein is CSARGGWNTEAFF.

This clonotype was detected many times. The chain combines TRBV20-1 with TRBJ1-5; 8 positions agree with TRBD1. Germline assignment: CDR1 DFQATT and CDR2 SNEGSKA (reference sequence). This CDR3 contains 14 residues. V gave up 2 bases and J gave up 6 bases; unmatched junction bases: 6. For the CDR3, the DNA is TGCAGTGCTAGACTTGCAGGGGGCGGTCAGCCCCAGCATTTT. Its protein is CSARLAGGGQPQHF.

There are many counts of this clonotype. The chain uses TRBV6-6 and TRBJ1-2; D not resolved. Germline-derived CDR1 and CDR2 are MNHNY and SVGAGI (reference sequence). Trimming left V 4 bases short and J 6 bases short, with 18 bases between. The CDR3 length is 15 residues. Here the CDR3 reads CASSSSMAGRNGYTF. CDR3 DNA sequence: TGTGCCAGCAGTTCCTCGATGGCTGGAAGAAATGGCTACACCTTC.

This clonotype was counted ten times or more. This sequence joins TRBV5-5 and TRBJ1-1; 7 nucleotides match TRBD1. This CDR3 region has 15 residues. J was trimmed by 0 bases and V by 1 base; bases with no gene match: 3. Germline CDR1 is SGHKS and CDR2 is YYEKEE (reference sequence). The CDR3 reads CASSLTGAVNTEAFF. CDR3 sequence (DNA): TGTGCCAGCAGCTTGACAGGGGCCGTGAACACTGAAGCTTTCTTT.

This clonotype was recorded at least ten times. The V gene is TRBV25-1, the J gene TRBJ2-1; 16 bases match TRBD2. V gave up 6 bases and J gave up 10 bases; unmatched junction bases: 9. Germline V CDR1 and CDR2: MGHDK, SYGVNS. This CDR3 has 16 amino acids. Here the CDR3 reads CASSPTGLAGGREQFF. The CDR3 DNA sequence: TGTGCCAGCAGCCCCACGGGACTAGCGGGAGGGCGGGAGCAGTTCTTC. Full variable domain (missing parts from reference TRBV25-1 and TRBJ2-1): EADIYQTPRYLVIGTGKKITLECSQTMGHDKMYWYQQDPGMELHLIHYSYGVNSTEKGDLSSESTVSRIRTEHFPLTLESARPSHTSQYLCASSPTGLAGGREQFFGPGTRLTVL.

This clonotype was observed many times. The rearrangement uses TRBV4-1 and TRBJ1-1, with unresolved D. V lost 0 bases and J lost 2, with 10 bases in between. The CDR3 runs to 15 residues. Germline V CDR1 and CDR2: MGHRA, YSYEKL. The CDR3: CASSQDRNTNTEAFF. CDR3 DNA: TGCGCCAGCAGCCAAGATCGAAACACCAACACTGAAGCTTTCTTT.

The table lists this clonotype with many counts. This sequence joins TRBV12-3 or TRBV12-4 and TRBJ2-7; TRBD1 or TRBD2 may be the D gene (5 bases each). This CDR3 contains 14 residues. Trimming removed 6 bases from V and 3 bases from J, with 15 bases in between. CDR3 in amino acids: CASRGDGPLYEQYF. CDR3 DNA sequence: TGTGCCAGCAGGGGGGACGGACCCCTCTACGAGCAGTACTTC.

In this sample, this clonotype turned up many times. The genes are TRBV5-1 and TRBJ2-1; D is uncertain. The CDR3 loop spans 17 amino acids. CDR1 is SGHRS and CDR2 is YFSETQ in the germline V gene. Between the trimmed V and J ends, which lost 0 bases and 3 bases, there was a span of 16 bases. The CDR3 sequence is CASSLARALGLYNEQFF. The CDR3 region has the DNA TGCGCCAGCAGCTTGGCTCGCGCCCTAGGCCTCTACAATGAGCAGTTCTTC. The whole variable domain, remainder taken from reference TRBV5-1 and TRBJ2-1, is KAGVTQTPRYLIKTRGQQVTLSCSPISGHRSVSWYQQTPGQGLQFLFEYFSETQRNKGNFPGRFSGRQFSNSRSEMNVSTLELGDSALYLCASSLARALGLYNEQFFGPGTRLTVL.

The V call is TRBV4-1, the J call TRBJ1-1; D remains unclear. Germline assignment: CDR1 MGHRA and CDR2 YSYEKL. The CDR3 has 13 amino acids. The V and J ends lost 5 bases and 3 bases respectively, with 10 bases between them. CDR3 sequence: CASSWWPDTEAFF. The CDR3 DNA follows: TGCGCCAGCAGCTGGTGGCCCGACACTGAAGCTTTCTTT.

This clonotype was picked up many times. This chain links TRBV19 with TRBJ1-5; no definite D call. This CDR3 has 13 amino acids. V was trimmed by 4 bases and J by 5 bases, leaving 9 bases between them. Germline CDR1 reads LNHDA; CDR2 reads SQIVND (reference sequence). The CDR3 spells CASSSRFDQPQHF. DNA for the CDR3: TGTGCCAGTAGTAGCAGATTTGATCAGCCCCAGCATTTT.

Many counts were recorded for this clonotype. This chain uses TRBV7-9 with TRBJ2-3; unclear D gene. CDR1 and CDR2 from the germline V gene are SEHNR and FQNEAQ (reference sequence). CDR3 length equals 13 residues. Trimming took off 2 bases at V and 5 bases at J, with 8 bases between the two ends. CDR3 bases: TGTGCCAGCAGCTTATCCCCGGAAGATACGCAGTATTTT. Encoded protein: CASSLSPEDTQYF.

This clonotype rates as medium-sized. The V and J genes are TRBV4-3 and TRBJ2-1; no clear D gene. The CDR3 sequence is 16 residues long. The germline V gene has CDR1 LGHNA and CDR2 YSLEER. Trimming took 0 bases from V and 4 from J, leaving 13 bases between them. The CDR3 sequence: CASSQDGIGRYNEQFF. CDR3 DNA sequence: TGCGCCAGCAGCCAAGATGGGATCGGGCGGTACAATGAGCAGTTCTTC.

At least ten counts were recorded for this clonotype. The J gene is TRBJ1-1, the V gene TRBV6-2 or TRBV6-3, with 9 bases matching TRBD1. Germline lookup yields CDR1 MNHEY and CDR2 SVGEGT. The CDR3 has 18 residues. Trimming removed 6 bases from V and 0 bases from J; junction bases left unmatched: 14. DNA of the CDR3: TGTGCCAGCAGAGAGAGGACAGGGGCCGGATACATGAACACTGAAGCTTTCTTT. It yields the protein CASRERTGAGYMNTEAFF.

The genes are TRBV29-1 and TRBJ2-1, with 9 bases matching TRBD2. Germline CDR1 and CDR2: SQVTM and ANQGSEA. The CDR3 covers 13 residues. The V and J ends lost 7 bases and 12 bases, in that order; junction bases with no gene match: 13. CDR3 loop: CSAIAGEGGMQFF. CDR3 nucleotide sequence: TGCAGCGCAATAGCGGGAGAGGGGGGAATGCAGTTCTTC.

About this clonotype itself: A much more abundant neighbour one base away suggests this may be a read error. The chain joins TRBV29-1 to TRBJ2-7; 7 nucleotides align to TRBD1. The junction had 4 bases not matched to a gene; V was cut back by 5 bases and J by 3 bases. In germline, CDR1 is SQVTM, CDR2 ANQGSEA. The CDR3 covers 12 residues. The DNA for the CDR3 is TGCAGCGTTTGGGACAGTCTCTACGAGCAGTACTTC. Translated, it gives CSVWDSLYEQYF.

This clonotype was seen many times. The V call is TRBV2, the J call TRBJ2-1; D remains unclear. From germline, CDR1 is SNHLY and CDR2 FYNNEI. The CDR3 runs 12 residues. The V end lost 5 bases, the J end lost 5 bases, and 7 bases lay between the germline ends. CDR3 protein: CASSPDHNEQFF. Written as DNA, the CDR3 is TGTGCCAGCAGTCCCGACCACAATGAGCAGTTCTTC.

This clonotype has a count of ten or more. Here the CDR3 DNA reads TGTGCCAGCAGTGACTCGGGACAGGGAGGGAACGGGGAGCTGTTTTTT. Translated, it gives CASSDSGQGGNGELFF. The chain employs TRBV9 and TRBJ2-2; 9 bases are shared with TRBD1. V lost 5 bases to trimming and J lost 7 bases; unmatched junction nucleotides: 12. Per germline, CDR1 SGDLS and CDR2 YYNGEE. The CDR3 covers 16 residues.

This clonotype was counted at least ten times. A much larger clone lies one base from this, so it may be a read error. The genes are TRBV12-3 or TRBV12-4 and TRBJ1-1, with a tentative D call TRBD1 (5 bases). Trimming cost V 3 bases and J 1 base, with 6 bases left between them. The CDR3 spans 13 residues. The CDR3 region has the DNA TGTGCCAGCAGTTTTAGGGGGAACACTGAAGCTTTCTTT. Protein: CASSFRGNTEAFF.

This clonotype showed up many times. J is TRBJ2-7 and V is TRBV12-3 or TRBV12-4; TRBD1 agrees at 12 bases. The CDR3 consists of 13 residues. V shed 5 bases, J shed 6 bases, and the junction held 2 bases outside the gene matches. The CDR3 is CASSLGQGAEQYF. CDR3 bases: TGTGCCAGCAGTCTGGGACAGGGGGCCGAGCAGTACTTC.